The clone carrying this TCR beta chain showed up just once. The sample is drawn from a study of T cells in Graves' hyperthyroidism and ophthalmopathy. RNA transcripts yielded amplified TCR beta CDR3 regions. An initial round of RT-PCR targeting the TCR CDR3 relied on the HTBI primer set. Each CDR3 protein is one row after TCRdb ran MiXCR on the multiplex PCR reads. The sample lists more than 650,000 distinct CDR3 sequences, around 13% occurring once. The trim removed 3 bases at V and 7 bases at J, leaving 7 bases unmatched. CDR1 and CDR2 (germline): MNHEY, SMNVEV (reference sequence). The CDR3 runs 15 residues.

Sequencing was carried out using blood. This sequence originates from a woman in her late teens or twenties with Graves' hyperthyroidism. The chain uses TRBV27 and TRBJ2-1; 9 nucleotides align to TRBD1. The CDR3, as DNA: TGTGCCAGCAGTTTTGCCGGGACAGGGTTAAATGAGCAGTTCTTC. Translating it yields CASSFAGTGLNEQFF.